A selection of T cell receptor beta chains follows, all from one sample in a study of human T cells and chemical hapten exposure. MiXCR was run by TCRdb on the RACE reads, yielding one entry per CDR3 protein. Seen here are around 99,000 distinct CDR3 sequences, around 12% observed once, and the top ten hold over 2%. The sequences come from whole blood, collected in connection with sensitization to the hapten diphenylcyclopropenone (DPC). These receptors were collected from a woman aged 40 to 50 with alopecia areata. Some clones in this sample may be carry-over from other donors' samples. Each CDR3 is given with its conserved first and last residue. A D gene is named only where the DNA matches it firmly. Expanded clones are given a class, and other clones once, few, many or no size at all.

J gene: TRBJ2-7; clone size: -; D gene: -; V gene: TRBV7-2; CDR3 protein: CASNLISGRSGEQYF; CDR3 DNA: TGTGCCAGCAACCTCATCTCGGGACGTTCGGGGGAGCAGTACTTC
J gene: TRBJ2-5; clone size: many; D gene: TRBD1; V gene: TRBV7-3; CDR3 protein: CASSRQGEGETQYF; CDR3 DNA: TGTGCCAGCAGCCGACAGGGAGAGGGCGAGACCCAGTACTTC
J gene: TRBJ2-1; clone size: -; D gene: -; V gene: TRBV19; CDR3 protein: CASSIDGNNEQFF; CDR3 DNA: TGTGCCAGTAGTATAGACGGGAACAATGAGCAGTTCTTC
J gene: TRBJ2-7; clone size: -; D gene: TRBD1; V gene: TRBV4-3; CDR3 protein: CASSLRRGPNYEQYF; CDR3 DNA: TGCGCCAGCAGCCTACGCAGGGGGCCGAACTACGAGCAGTACTTC
J gene: TRBJ1-2; clone size: few; D gene: -; V gene: TRBV6-5; CDR3 protein: CASSYGSGYTF; CDR3 DNA: TGTGCCAGCAGTTACGGTAGTGGCTACACCTTC
J gene: TRBJ2-3; clone size: -; D gene: -; V gene: TRBV7-9; CDR3 protein: CASSSQGTSTDTQYF; CDR3 DNA: TGTGCCAGCAGCTCACAGGGCACTAGCACAGATACGCAGTATTTT
J gene: TRBJ1-2; clone size: -; D gene: TRBD1; V gene: TRBV29-1; CDR3 protein: CSVRQGANYGYTF; CDR3 DNA: TGCAGCGTTCGACAGGGGGCCAACTATGGCTACACCTTC
J gene: TRBJ2-7; clone size: -; D gene: -; V gene: TRBV28; CDR3 protein: CASSQDSGLNYEQYF; CDR3 DNA: TGTGCCAGCAGTCAAGACAGCGGGCTTAACTACGAGCAGTACTTC
J gene: TRBJ2-7; clone size: many; D gene: TRBD1; V gene: TRBV3-1; CDR3 protein: CASSLGQPYEQYF; CDR3 DNA: TGTGCCAGCAGCCTGGGACAGCCCTACGAGCAGTACTTC
J gene: TRBJ1-5; clone size: -; D gene: TRBD1; V gene: TRBV6-5; CDR3 protein: CASRDRNSYQPQHF; CDR3 DNA: TGTGCCAGCAGGGACAGGAATTCGTATCAGCCCCAGCATTTT
J gene: TRBJ2-1; clone size: -; D gene: TRBD2; V gene: TRBV6-2/TRBV6-3; CDR3 protein: CASEGAGVIADEQFF; CDR3 DNA: TGTGCCAGCGAGGGTGCGGGAGTAATAGCGGATGAGCAGTTCTTC
J gene: TRBJ1-5; clone size: few; D gene: -; V gene: TRBV12-3/TRBV12-4; CDR3 protein: CASSLQGNYQPQHF; CDR3 DNA: TGTGCCAGCAGTTTACAGGGAAACTATCAGCCCCAGCATTTT
J gene: TRBJ1-2; clone size: -; D gene: TRBD1; V gene: TRBV29-1; CDR3 protein: CSAETGENYGYTF; CDR3 DNA: TGCAGCGCTGAGACAGGGGAGAACTATGGCTACACCTTC
J gene: TRBJ2-1; clone size: few; D gene: -; V gene: TRBV28; CDR3 protein: CASMSREQFF; CDR3 DNA: TGTGCCAGTATGAGCAGGGAGCAGTTCTTC
J gene: TRBJ2-1; clone size: many; D gene: TRBD2; V gene: TRBV29-1; CDR3 protein: CSVSGLAGLYNEQFF; CDR3 DNA: TGCAGCGTTTCGGGACTAGCGGGACTCTACAATGAGCAGTTCTTC
J gene: TRBJ2-7; clone size: few; D gene: -; V gene: TRBV6-6; CDR3 protein: CASSYSARPSSWLSYEQYF; CDR3 DNA: TGTGCCAGCAGTTACTCGGCCAGACCCTCATCCTGGCTTTCCTACGAGCAGTACTTC
J gene: TRBJ1-2; clone size: -; D gene: -; V gene: TRBV5-1; CDR3 protein: CASSSGADYGYTF; CDR3 DNA: TGCGCCAGCAGCTCTGGGGCAGACTATGGCTACACCTTC
J gene: TRBJ1-6; clone size: many; D gene: -; V gene: TRBV6-2/TRBV6-3; CDR3 protein: CASSYEGSVSPLHF; CDR3 DNA: TGTGCCAGCAGTTACGAGGGAAGCGTCTCACCCCTCCACTTT
J gene: TRBJ2-7; clone size: -; D gene: TRBD2; V gene: TRBV11-2; CDR3 protein: CASSLWSSGTYEQYF; CDR3 DNA: TGTGCCAGCAGCTTATGGTCTAGCGGGACCTACGAGCAGTACTTC
J gene: TRBJ2-1; clone size: many; D gene: TRBD2; V gene: TRBV12-3/TRBV12-4; CDR3 protein: CASSWKVLASGGNEQFF; CDR3 DNA: TGTGCCAGCAGTTGGAAGGTTCTCGCTAGCGGAGGCAATGAGCAGTTCTTC
J gene: TRBJ1-2; clone size: many; D gene: -; V gene: TRBV15; CDR3 protein: CATSREWGANYGYTF; CDR3 DNA: TGTGCCACCAGCAGAGAGTGGGGAGCTAACTATGGCTACACCTTC
J gene: TRBJ2-3; clone size: -; D gene: -; V gene: TRBV27; CDR3 protein: CASSNSAGAGTQYF; CDR3 DNA: TGTGCCAGCAGCAATTCGGCGGGGGCCGGTACGCAGTATTTT
J gene: TRBJ2-7; clone size: -; D gene: -; V gene: TRBV4-3; CDR3 protein: CASSQDATAYEQYF; CDR3 DNA: TGCGCCAGCAGCCAAGATGCCACCGCCTACGAGCAGTACTTC
J gene: TRBJ1-2; clone size: few; D gene: TRBD1; V gene: TRBV27; CDR3 protein: CASSLSMGTGGYYGYTF; CDR3 DNA: TGTGCCAGCAGTTTATCGATGGGGACAGGGGGCTACTATGGCTACACCTTC
J gene: TRBJ2-7; clone size: few; D gene: -; V gene: TRBV20-1; CDR3 protein: CSAPNDYEQYF; CDR3 DNA: TGCAGTGCCCCGAACGACTACGAGCAGTACTTC
J gene: TRBJ2-7; clone size: few; D gene: -; V gene: TRBV29-1; CDR3 protein: CSAKTNTYEQYF; CDR3 DNA: TGCAGCGCCAAAACAAATACCTACGAGCAGTACTTC
J gene: TRBJ2-1; clone size: -; D gene: TRBD2; V gene: TRBV28; CDR3 protein: CASSPPGLAGYNEQFF; CDR3 DNA: TGTGCCAGCAGTCCGCCGGGACTAGCGGGATACAATGAGCAGTTCTTC
J gene: TRBJ1-4; clone size: few; D gene: -; V gene: TRBV18; CDR3 protein: CASSPPDRLYEKLFF; CDR3 DNA: TGTGCCAGCTCACCACCCGACAGGTTGTATGAAAAACTGTTTTTT
J gene: TRBJ2-7; clone size: -; D gene: -; V gene: TRBV6-1; CDR3 protein: CASSESLINSGSGF; CDR3 DNA: TGTGCCAGCAGTGAAAGCCTCATCAATAGCGGTTCAGGATTC
J gene: TRBJ2-7; clone size: many; D gene: TRBD2; V gene: TRBV28; CDR3 protein: CASSLAGARSYEQYF; CDR3 DNA: TGTGCCAGCAGCCTAGCGGGAGCGAGGTCCTACGAGCAGTACTTC
J gene: TRBJ2-3; clone size: few; D gene: TRBD2; V gene: TRBV9; CDR3 protein: CASSVAGPSLSGRKTDTQYF; CDR3 DNA: TGTGCCAGCAGCGTAGCGGGTCCTTCCCTTAGCGGGAGGAAGACAGATACGCAGTATTTT
J gene: TRBJ2-7; clone size: many; D gene: -; V gene: TRBV27; CDR3 protein: CASDKTSRGTRNEQYF; CDR3 DNA: TGTGCCAGCGATAAGACGTCCCGGGGGACGAGGAACGAGCAGTACTTC
J gene: TRBJ2-1; clone size: few; D gene: TRBD2; V gene: TRBV6-2/TRBV6-3; CDR3 protein: CASQREAYNEQFF; CDR3 DNA: TGTGCCAGCCAGCGGGAGGCCTACAATGAGCAGTTCTTC
J gene: TRBJ1-4; clone size: -; D gene: -; V gene: TRBV7-2; CDR3 protein: CASRPPTATNEKLFF; CDR3 DNA: TGTGCCAGCAGGCCCCCGACAGCAACTAATGAAAAACTGTTTTTT
J gene: TRBJ1-2; clone size: many; D gene: TRBD1; V gene: TRBV9; CDR3 protein: CASSETGDPFYGYTF; CDR3 DNA: TGTGCCAGCAGCGAAACAGGGGATCCGTTCTATGGCTACACCTTC
J gene: TRBJ2-1; clone size: -; D gene: TRBD2; V gene: TRBV20-1; CDR3 protein: CSASLAGPYNEQFF; CDR3 DNA: TGCAGTGCCAGCCTAGCGGGACCCTACAATGAGCAGTTCTTC
J gene: TRBJ1-6; clone size: few; D gene: TRBD1; V gene: TRBV28; CDR3 protein: CASSFGQGRNSPLHF; CDR3 DNA: TGTGCCAGCAGTTTCGGACAGGGGCGGAATTCACCCCTCCACTTT
J gene: TRBJ2-1; clone size: -; D gene: TRBD2; V gene: TRBV9; CDR3 protein: CASAGGTSGTYNEQFF; CDR3 DNA: TGTGCCAGCGCCGGGGGAACTAGCGGGACCTACAATGAGCAGTTCTTC
J gene: TRBJ2-1; clone size: many; D gene: -; V gene: TRBV7-2; CDR3 protein: CASSLGLTPPSYNEQFF; CDR3 DNA: TGTGCCAGCAGCTTAGGCCTGACACCTCCGTCCTACAATGAGCAGTTCTTC
J gene: TRBJ1-1; clone size: -; D gene: -; V gene: TRBV10-2; CDR3 protein: CASARDRPTEAFF; CDR3 DNA: TGCGCCAGTGCCCGTGACAGGCCCACTGAAGCTTTCTTT
J gene: TRBJ1-1; clone size: -; D gene: -; V gene: TRBV6-2/TRBV6-3; CDR3 protein: CASSPTGGTEAFF; CDR3 DNA: TGTGCCAGCAGCCCAACCGGAGGAACTGAAGCTTTCTTT
J gene: TRBJ1-6; clone size: few; D gene: -; V gene: TRBV27; CDR3 protein: CASSLSPRVRNSPLHF; CDR3 DNA: TGTGCCAGCAGTTTATCCCCCCGGGTTAGGAATTCACCCCTCCACTTT
J gene: TRBJ1-4; clone size: many; D gene: TRBD1; V gene: TRBV27; CDR3 protein: CASRGQGANEKLFF; CDR3 DNA: TGTGCCAGCAGGGGACAGGGGGCAAACGAAAAACTGTTTTTT
J gene: TRBJ2-1; clone size: -; D gene: TRBD1; V gene: TRBV20-1; CDR3 protein: CSARDPGGGEQFF; CDR3 DNA: TGCAGTGCTAGAGATCCAGGGGGCGGTGAGCAGTTCTTC
J gene: TRBJ2-3; clone size: -; D gene: -; V gene: TRBV6-2/TRBV6-3; CDR3 protein: CASSYPHRLASDTQYF; CDR3 DNA: TGTGCCAGCAGTTATCCTCACCGGTTAGCCTCAGATACGCAGTATTTT
J gene: TRBJ2-4; clone size: -; D gene: -; V gene: TRBV2; CDR3 protein: CASSSDGRENIQYF; CDR3 DNA: TGTGCCAGCAGTTCGGATGGGCGTGAAAACATTCAGTACTTC
J gene: TRBJ1-2; clone size: many; D gene: -; V gene: TRBV5-4; CDR3 protein: CASSPPDRNYGYTF; CDR3 DNA: TGTGCCAGCAGCCCGCCCGACAGGAACTATGGCTACACCTTC
J gene: TRBJ2-1; clone size: -; D gene: TRBD1; V gene: TRBV30; CDR3 protein: CAWSYGDRDNEQFF; CDR3 DNA: TGTGCCTGGTCCTATGGGGACAGGGATAATGAGCAGTTCTTC
J gene: TRBJ1-4; clone size: -; D gene: -; V gene: TRBV3-1; CDR3 protein: CASSQGDEKLFF; CDR3 DNA: TGTGCCAGCAGCCAGGGGGATGAAAAACTGTTTTTT
J gene: TRBJ2-7; clone size: many; D gene: -; V gene: TRBV7-2; CDR3 protein: CASSFTSGAYEQYF; CDR3 DNA: TGTGCCAGCAGCTTTACATCCGGTGCCTACGAGCAGTACTTC
J gene: TRBJ2-7; clone size: few; D gene: -; V gene: TRBV28; CDR3 protein: CASTTSSYEQYF; CDR3 DNA: TGTGCCAGCACCACGAGCTCCTACGAGCAGTACTTC
J gene: TRBJ2-7; clone size: -; D gene: TRBD2; V gene: TRBV5-1; CDR3 protein: CASSTGTSGYEQYF; CDR3 DNA: TGCGCCAGCAGCACCGGGACTAGCGGTTACGAGCAGTACTTC
J gene: TRBJ1-5; clone size: -; D gene: -; V gene: TRBV4-1; CDR3 protein: CASSSDRRQPQHF; CDR3 DNA: TGCGCCAGCAGCTCGGACAGAAGACAGCCCCAGCATTTT
J gene: TRBJ2-3; clone size: few; D gene: -; V gene: TRBV7-9; CDR3 protein: CASSSLDTQYF; CDR3 DNA: TGTGCCAGCAGCTCGTTGGATACGCAGTATTTT
J gene: TRBJ1-2; clone size: few; D gene: -; V gene: TRBV9; CDR3 protein: CASSVNIAPGHGYTF; CDR3 DNA: TGTGCCAGCAGCGTAAATATCGCGCCAGGGCATGGCTACACCTTC